The 12 T cell receptor beta chains given below trace back to one sample, sequenced in a study of blood T cells in healthy people across ages (dated by TCRdb to between 2014 and 2017). Library method: 5' RACE. Data came from an Illumina HiSeq 2500. A second PCR of roughly 6 to 11 cycles was run with a J-beta primer mix and a sample-barcoded 5' primer. TCRdb trimmed public reads at Q25 via fastp, called clones via MiXCR and kept in-frame beta chains. When rows share a CDR3 protein, they turn into one entry using the most common DNA and genes. Recorded for this sample are approximately 1,100,000 distinct CDR3 sequences; roughly 45% of them occurred a single time. The leading ten clones occupy 18% of the sample. The sequenced sample was blood. The receptor set was obtained from a woman aged 60-70 years in good health.

The J gene is TRBJ2-1, the V gene TRBV9; 9 bases are a match to TRBD1. Trimming removed 0 bases from V and 6 bases from J; junction bases left unmatched: 4. CDR1 is SGDLS, CDR2 YYNGEE, per germline. This CDR3 has 15 residues. The CDR3 DNA follows: TGTGCCAGCAGCGTAGGTGTGACAGGGGGCAATGAGCAGTTCTTC. As protein: CASSVGVTGGNEQFF.

The CDR3 DNA is TGTGCCAGCAGCTTCCTCGAACTACCTTCGGGTGAGCAGTTCTTC. As protein: CASSFLELPSGEQFF. V is TRBV11-2 and J is TRBJ2-1; D unclear. V lost 3 bases and J 9 bases, leaving 18 bases between the germline ends. The CDR3 length is 15 residues. Germline CDR1 SGHAT, CDR2 FQNNGV.

This clonotype was recorded many times. The rearrangement uses TRBV7-2 and TRBJ1-4; the D is unclear. V dropped 5 bases and J dropped 3 bases, with 16 bases sitting between them. Germline loops: CDR1 SGHTA, CDR2 FQGNSA. The CDR3 consists of 16 residues. CDR3 sequence reads: CASSLGSAEPNEKLFF. The CDR3 coding sequence is TGTGCCAGCAGCCTAGGCTCGGCAGAACCTAATGAAAAACTGTTTTTT.

This clonotype was counted only a few times. The rearrangement joins TRBV15 to TRBJ2-7; 10 nucleotides agree with TRBD2. After removal of 5 bases from V and 4 bases from J, the junction contained 8 bases not matched to a gene. The CDR3 extends over 15 amino acids. CDR1 LNHNV and CDR2 YYDKDF come from the germline V gene (reference sequence). CDR3 coding DNA: TGTGCCACCAGCGCCGGACGGACTAGCGGTTACGAGCAGTACTTC. Translation gives CATSAGRTSGYEQYF.

The chain uses TRBV5-1 and TRBJ1-2; a possible D gene is TRBD1 (6 bases). V was shortened by 2 bases and J by 6 bases, with 17 bases between the two germline ends. The germline CDR1 and CDR2 sequences are SGHRS and YFSETQ. The CDR3 loop spans 15 amino acids. The CDR3 reads CASSFLQGGSDGYTF. In nucleotides, the CDR3 is TGCGCCAGCAGCTTCCTACAGGGTGGGAGTGATGGCTACACCTTC.

The sample holds a few counts of this clonotype. The chain uses TRBV20-1 and TRBJ2-7, with D perhaps matching TRBD1 (6 bases). The ends were cut back, 6 bases at V and 0 bases at J, with 15 bases in the middle. Germline CDR1 DFQATT, CDR2 SNEGSKA (reference sequence). The CDR3 is 14 residues long. CDR3 amino acids: CSANTGFRSYEQYF. The CDR3, as DNA: TGCAGTGCAAACACAGGGTTCCGCTCCTACGAGCAGTACTTC.

This clonotype was picked up a small number of times. V usage is TRBV3-1 and J usage is TRBJ2-7, with 9 bases identical to TRBD2. Trimming cost V 4 bases and J 3 bases; bases outside gene matches: 4. CDR3 size: 14 residues. Germline CDR1 is LGHDT and CDR2 is YNNKEL (reference sequence). The CDR3 sequence: CASSPVAGVYEQYF. CDR3 nucleotide sequence: TGTGCCAGCAGCCCTGTAGCGGGAGTCTACGAGCAGTACTTC.

This clonotype has only a few counts. The chain recombines TRBV9 with TRBJ2-5, with D perhaps matching TRBD1 (6 bases). Germline CDR1 reads SGDLS; CDR2 reads YYNGEE. V was cut by 4 bases and J by 5 bases, with 18 bases left in between. CDR3 length: 15 residues. The CDR3 nucleotides are TGTGCCAGCAGCTTAACAAGTACCCAGGGGGAGACCCAGTACTTC. Protein: CASSLTSTQGETQYF.

This chain joins TRBV2 and TRBJ2-3; maybe TRBD2 (6 bases). From germline, CDR1 is SNHLY and CDR2 FYNNEI. The length of the CDR3 is 17 residues. The V end was cut by 6 bases, the J end by 0 bases, with 19 bases between. CDR3 protein: CASSGWARDSSTDTQYF. The CDR3 DNA sequence: TGTGCCAGCAGCGGATGGGCCCGGGACTCCAGCACAGATACGCAGTATTTT.

V gene TRBV12-3 or TRBV12-4 combines with J gene TRBJ2-3; D not resolved. V lost 7 bases to trimming and J lost 6 bases, with 17 bases between them. This CDR3 spans 14 amino acids. The CDR3 nucleotides read TGTGCCAGCAACGGGCCTCGGTACACGGATACGCAGTATTTT. Translated, it gives CASNGPRYTDTQYF.

This clonotype has more than one count but fewer than ten. The chain joins TRBV5-4 to TRBJ2-1; D is perhaps TRBD2 (6 bases). The CDR3 totals 16 residues. Trimming shortened V by 4 bases and J by 8 bases, and 22 bases separated the two germline ends. Germline CDR1 reads SGHNT; CDR2 reads YYREEE (reference sequence). The CDR3 region is CASSHGLSKISDEQFF. DNA of the CDR3: TGTGCCAGCAGCCATGGACTATCTAAGATTTCGGATGAGCAGTTCTTC.

V is TRBV25-1 and J is TRBJ2-2; TRBD1 matches at 7 bases. Germline CDR1 reads MGHDK; CDR2 reads SYGVNS. V was clipped by 6 bases and J by 1 base; unmatched bases: 5. This CDR3 has 15 amino acids. CDR3 sequence: CASSPGQKNTGELFF. In DNA, the CDR3 is TGTGCCAGCAGCCCGGGACAGAAGAACACCGGGGAGCTGTTTTTT.